This TCR beta chain was observed in a study of T cell repertoires in cytomegalovirus infection. Overall study context: Shared public TCR beta signatures pointed to both CMV infection and a matching HLA type. Regarding the study as a whole: Within the response measured ex vivo, HLA-C-restricted CMV-specific TCR beta clonotypes were dominant. Cumulated frequencies of public TCR beta families served to identify carriers of CMV plus the relevant HLA.

MiXCR, applied by TCRdb to the reads, yields one record per CDR3 protein. Of roughly 200,000 distinct CDR3 sequences detected, approximately 18% appear once; the ten largest clones hold around 25%. V lost 5 bases, J lost 5 bases, and 13 bases lay in between. The CDR3 has 13 residues. Germline CDR1 reads SGHVS; CDR2 reads FNYEAQ. Note on this clonotype: Its target is unknown.

The J gene is TRBJ2-7, the V gene TRBV7-6; possibly TRBD2 for D (5 bases). The sequenced material came from CD8+ T cells from PBMCs. The sequence was collected from a human donor in good health (CMV status not recorded). Some clones in this sample may be carry-over from other donors' samples. This CDR3 reads CASSLTGVNEQYF. The CDR3 coding sequence is TGTGCCAGCAGCCTGACCGGGGTCAACGAGCAGTACTTC.